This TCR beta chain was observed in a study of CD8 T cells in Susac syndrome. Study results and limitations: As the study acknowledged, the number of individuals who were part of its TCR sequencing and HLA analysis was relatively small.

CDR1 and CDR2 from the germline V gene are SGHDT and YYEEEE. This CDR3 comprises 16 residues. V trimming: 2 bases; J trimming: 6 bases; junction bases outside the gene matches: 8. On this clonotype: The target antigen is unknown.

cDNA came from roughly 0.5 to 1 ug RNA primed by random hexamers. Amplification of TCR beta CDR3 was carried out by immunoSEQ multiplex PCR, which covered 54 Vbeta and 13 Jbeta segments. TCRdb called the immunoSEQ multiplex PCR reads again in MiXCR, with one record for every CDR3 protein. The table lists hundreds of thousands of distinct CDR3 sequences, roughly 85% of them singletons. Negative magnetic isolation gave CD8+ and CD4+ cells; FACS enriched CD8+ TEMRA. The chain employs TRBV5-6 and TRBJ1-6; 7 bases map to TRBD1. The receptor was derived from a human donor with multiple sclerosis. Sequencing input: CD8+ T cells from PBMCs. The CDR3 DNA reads TGTGCCAGCAGCTTAGCCGGACAGGAGCTTAATTCACCCCTCCACTTT. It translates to CASSLAGQELNSPLHF. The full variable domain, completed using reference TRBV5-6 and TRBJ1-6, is DAGVTQSPTHLIKTRGQQVTLRCSPKSGHDTVSWYQQALGQGPQFIFQYYEEEERQRGNFPDRFSGHQFPNYSSELNVNALLLGDSALYLCASSLAGQELNSPLHFGNGTRLTVT.